This section outlines one T cell receptor (beta chain) sequence together with its context. The antigen it recognizes is unknown. No base quality information exists; no much larger clone differs at one position. These data come from a study of T cells in tuberculosis (dated by TCRdb to the late 2010s). The study in broad terms: The study combined CD1B tetramers and high-throughput TCR immunosequencing to characterize T cells specific for the mycobacterial lipid antigen glucose monomycolate (GMM). A South African clinical cohort compared IGRA-negative adolescents, IGRA-positive adolescents with latent tuberculosis and adults with active tuberculosis, roughly 9 per group.

The full study reports these points: The smaller NN-distances were partly driven by shorter CDR3-alpha lengths in active tuberculosis patients, and the difference for TCR-beta did not reach statistical significance. An accuracy of approximately 90% (AUROC 0.75 to 0.9) was reached by a classifier using the diverse GMM-specific repertoire, compared with 70% to 75% accuracy when GEM motif frequencies were used. Clinical samples were selected based on the availability of cryopreserved specimens, with adults included as active tuberculosis cases and adolescents included as controls. Compared with IGRA-negative controls, TCR-alpha repertoires from active tuberculosis had smaller mean NN-distances to GMM-specific TCRs, which suggests clonal expansion of these TCRs.

At study entry, adolescents were screened for latent tuberculosis infection using a tuberculin skin test and the QuantiFERON-TB GOLD In-Tube IGRA. Unsorted cryopreserved PBMC were immunosequenced, covering on average roughly 98,000 T cells per clinical donor. Eleven high schools in the Worcester region of the Western Cape, South Africa, served as enrollment sites for adolescents aged 12 to 18 years. Ten M. tuberculosis-infected and around ten uninfected adolescents were selected with matching for age and sex. PBMC from adolescents were isolated by density centrifugation from freshly drawn heparinized blood and then cryopreserved. The immunoSEQ multiplex PCR assay was used to generate TCR libraries, with TCR-beta and/or TCR-alpha/delta assays applied to each sample. The Illumina high-throughput platform was used to sequence the amplified TCR libraries. In the paper's pipeline: Clustering and dimensionality reduction were performed using pairwise TCRdist distances among GMM-specific receptors from ex vivo sorted or in vitro expanded T cells. Each clinical repertoire received a mean NN-distance score, defined as the average TCRdist to the nearest 10% of tetramer-positive reference sequences. GEM TCR motif frequency was calculated as the fraction of unique TCRs that matched known GEM sequences in V/J usage and CDR3 length. Active tuberculosis was classified by linear discriminant analysis with leave-one-out cross-validation, implemented in scikit-learn. TCRdb holds this immuneACCESS table with in-frame rearrangements only. Some clones are missing; in checked studies, unresolved V genes explain under half, and the rest has no known cause. V, J and clone size were drawn from that table, and D and trimming were deduced from the DNA. This sample is represented by roughly 41,000 clones; 90% to 95% of them were singletons. The ten largest clones take up 9% to 14% of the sample.

Relative to germline, V is missing 5 bases and J is missing 3 bases, with 9 bases of the junction outside any gene match. Based on the germline V gene (reference sequence), the CDR1 and CDR2 sequences are MNHEY and SMNVEV. Its CDR3 holds 15 amino acids, cysteine through phenylalanine. Just CDR3 DNA is preserved here, 45 bases in frame from base 1. Sequenced: PBMCs. The rearrangement combines TRBV27 with TRBJ2-7, with 8 bases in between that match TRBD1. The sequence came from a donor aged 10 to 29 with latent tuberculosis or without tuberculosis infection. Some clones in this sample may be carry-over from other donors' samples. The sequenced DNA is TGTGCCAGCAGTCCCCGGACAGGGTTTGGCTACGAGCAGTACTTC. This is translated as CASSPRTGFGYEQYF.